The 23 T cell receptor beta chains given below trace back to one sample, sequenced in a study of CD8 T cells in Susac syndrome (dated by TCRdb to the late 2010s). To prepare the library, the immunoSEQ multiplex PCR assay was applied. RNA was extracted using the RNeasy kit, and roughly 0.5 to 1 microgram was reverse transcribed with random hexamers. TCRdb applied fastp at Q25 and MiXCR to the public reads, then kept only in-frame beta chains. CDR3 protein duplicates are merged, each entry listing the most common genes and DNA. The sample yields approximately 110,000 distinct CDR3 sequences; about 95% were counted once. The top ten constitute 0.065% to 0.09% of the sample. Sequencing was done on a sample of CD4+ T cells from PBMCs. The source of these receptors is a human donor in good health.

The chain has TRBV19 and TRBJ1-1, with TRBD1 identical over 9 bases. The CDR3 runs 16 residues. V lost 7 bases, J lost 0 bases, and 9 bases stayed unmatched. Per the germline V gene, CDR1 is LNHDA and CDR2 is SQIVND (reference sequence). The CDR3 protein is CASTPGQGRMNTEAFF. The CDR3 DNA follows: TGTGCCAGTACCCCGGGACAGGGTCGCATGAACACTGAAGCTTTCTTT. Together with reference TRBV19 and TRBJ1-1, the CDR3 gives the full variable domain: DGGITQSPKYLFRKEGQNVTLSCEQNLNHDAMYWYRQDPGQGLRLIYYSQIVNDFQKGDIAEGYSVSREKKESFPLTVTSAQKNPTAFYLCASTPGQGRMNTEAFFGQGTRLTVV.

This rearrangement joins TRBV12-3 or TRBV12-4 to TRBJ1-1, with D tentatively TRBD1 (5 bases). V lost 2 bases to trimming and J lost 1 base, with 8 bases between them. The CDR3 consists of 14 residues. The CDR3 region has the DNA TGTGCCAGCAGTTTACCCACAGGGAACACTGAAGCTTTCTTT. The encoded protein is CASSLPTGNTEAFF.

The CDR3 DNA is TGTGCCAGCAGCCAAGGGGCCGGGGCGGAGCAGTTCTTC. Translating gives CASSQGAGAEQFF. This chain joins TRBV3-1 and TRBJ2-1, with D perhaps given as TRBD1 or TRBD2 (5 bases each). This CDR3 is built from 13 residues. The germline V gene has CDR1 LGHDT and CDR2 YNNKEL (reference sequence). V lost 1 base to trimming and J lost 10 bases, with 11 bases between them.

This chain uses TRBV29-1 with TRBJ1-5; D remains ambiguous. The germline V gene encodes CDR1 SQVTM and CDR2 ANQGSEA. The CDR3 covers 13 residues. V lost 4 bases, J lost 2 bases, and 9 bases lay in between. Here the CDR3 DNA reads TGCAGCGTTGGTGGAGGCGGCAATCAGCCCCAGCATTTT. Translating gives CSVGGGGNQPQHF.

The CDR3 here is CSARGGGRTNYGYTF. CDR3 DNA sequence: TGCAGTGCTAGAGGCGGCGGGAGGACTAACTATGGCTACACCTTC. The J gene is TRBJ1-2, the V gene TRBV20-1, with unresolved D. This CDR3 has 15 residues. V gave up 1 base and J gave up 0 bases, with 12 bases separating them. The V gene's germline CDR1 is DFQATT and CDR2 SNEGSKA (reference sequence).

J is TRBJ1-1 and V is TRBV29-1; D is unclear. Trimming shortened V by 7 bases and J by 4 bases, and 13 bases separated the two germline ends. From germline, CDR1 is SQVTM and CDR2 ANQGSEA. The CDR3 sequence is 12 residues long. CDR3 coding DNA: TGCAGCGCCGCGGAACAATTCACTGAAGCTTTCTTT. Protein sequence: CSAAEQFTEAFF.

A single count supports this clonotype. V gene TRBV5-1 combines with J gene TRBJ2-5; no definite D call. The CDR3 is 11 amino acids. Between the trimmed V and J ends, which lost 4 bases and 5 bases, there was a span of 6 bases. In germline, CDR1 is SGHRS, CDR2 YFSETQ. CDR3: CASSRTETQYF. As DNA, the CDR3 is TGCGCCAGCAGCCGGACGGAGACCCAGTACTTC. Based on the CDR3 plus reference TRBV5-1 and TRBJ2-5, the full variable domain is KAGVTQTPRYLIKTRGQQVTLSCSPISGHRSVSWYQQTPGQGLQFLFEYFSETQRNKGNFPGRFSGRQFSNSRSEMNVSTLELGDSALYLCASSRTETQYFGPGTRLLVL.

V is TRBV5-4 and J is TRBJ2-7; D possibly corresponds to TRBD2 (6 bases). CDR3 length equals 14 residues. V lost 2 bases and J 4 bases, leaving 13 bases between the germline ends. Germline loops: CDR1 SGHNT, CDR2 YYREEE (reference sequence). The CDR3 loop is CASSLEPGSYEQYF. As DNA, the CDR3 is TGTGCCAGCAGCTTAGAACCCGGGAGTTACGAGCAGTACTTC.

This chain connects TRBV7-2 to TRBJ2-7; the match to TRBD2 covers 10 bases. Germline CDR1 reads SGHTA; CDR2 reads FQGNSA. V lost 4 bases and J lost 2; bases outside the gene matches: 5. This CDR3 is built from 15 residues. CDR3 sequence (DNA): TGTGCCAGCAGCTATACTAGCGGGACGACCTACGAGCAGTACTTC. Translation: CASSYTSGTTYEQYF.

The gene calls are TRBV29-1 and TRBJ1-2; D is unclear. Per germline, CDR1 SQVTM and CDR2 ANQGSEA. V lost 7 bases and J 5 bases, leaving 11 bases between the germline ends. The CDR3 contains 11 residues. CDR3 DNA: TGCAGCGCAGCAGGAGTATATGGCTACACCTTC. Protein sequence: CSAAGVYGYTF.

The gene calls are TRBV20-1 and TRBJ2-1; 7 nucleotides match TRBD2. The V and J ends lost 3 bases and 4 bases, in that order; junction bases with no gene match: 3. Per the germline V gene, CDR1 is DFQATT and CDR2 is SNEGSKA (reference sequence). This CDR3 has 13 residues. CDR3 protein: CSASPAGYNEQFF. The CDR3 nucleotides are TGCAGTGCTAGTCCAGCGGGGTACAATGAGCAGTTCTTC.

The chain combines TRBV5-4 with TRBJ2-1; 12 nucleotides align to TRBD2. V was clipped by 3 bases and J by 0 bases; unmatched bases: 1. Germline CDR1 and CDR2: SGHNT and YYREEE (reference sequence). The CDR3 sequence is 16 residues long. Here the CDR3 reads CASSSTSGSSYNEQFF. Here the CDR3 DNA reads TGTGCCAGCAGCTCGACTAGCGGGAGCTCCTACAATGAGCAGTTCTTC.

The chain carries TRBV13 and TRBJ2-5; TRBD2 matches 11 bases. The V gene end was trimmed by 3 bases and the J gene end by 4 bases; junction bases not matched to a gene: 1. The CDR3 has 14 amino acids. CDR1 is PRHDT, CDR2 FYEKMQ, per germline (reference sequence). CDR3 DNA: TGTGCCAGCAGCTTCGGACTAGCGGGAGAGACCCAGTACTTC. Encoded protein: CASSFGLAGETQYF.

This sequence joins TRBV5-1 and TRBJ2-1; D is possibly TRBD2 (7 bases). The CDR3 contains 13 residues. CDR1 is SGHRS, CDR2 YFSETQ, per germline. The V end lost 6 bases, the J end lost 2 bases, and 9 bases lay between the germline ends. DNA for the CDR3: TGCGCCAGCAAGCGGGACACCTACAATGAGCAGTTCTTC. It translates to CASKRDTYNEQFF.

The genes are TRBV5-1 and TRBJ2-2; D might be TRBD1 (5 bases). The CDR3 consists of 15 residues. The germline V gene encodes CDR1 SGHRS and CDR2 YFSETQ. The V end was cut by 0 bases, the J end by 1 base, with 7 bases between. CDR3 coding DNA: TGCGCCAGCAGCTTGGCACAGGAGAACACCGGGGAGCTGTTTTTT. It is translated as CASSLAQENTGELFF.

The chain recombines TRBV12-3 or TRBV12-4 with TRBJ1-5; D is undetermined. V was pared by 2 bases and J by 5 bases, with 13 bases between. This CDR3 has 15 residues. The chain's CDR3 is CASSLRGNRYQPQHF. The CDR3 nucleotides are TGTGCCAGCAGTTTACGTGGAAACCGCTATCAGCCCCAGCATTTT.

This sequence joins TRBV6-2 or TRBV6-3 and TRBJ1-5; D unclear. The CDR3 covers 11 residues. V was clipped by 5 bases and J by 12 bases, with 11 bases between them. Germline V gene sequence: CDR1 MNHEY, CDR2 SVGEGT. The CDR3 protein is CASSQIGVQHF. The DNA of the CDR3 is TGTGCCAGCAGTCAGATCGGGGTCCAGCATTTT.

This clonotype was detected once. The CDR3 DNA reads as TGTGCCACCAGCGGATGGGACAGGGGGCAGAGGGAGACCCAGTACTTC. Translating it yields CATSGWDRGQRETQYF. The rearrangement uses TRBV15 and TRBJ2-5; 12 bases match TRBD1. CDR3 size: 16 residues. From germline, CDR1 is LNHNV and CDR2 YYDKDF (reference sequence). Trimming removed 5 bases from V and 5 bases from J; junction bases left unmatched: 9.

V and J are TRBV7-9 and TRBJ1-1, with 10 bases aligning to TRBD1. V shed 3 bases and J 7 bases; nucleotides not matched to a gene: 5. The V gene's germline CDR1 is SEHNR and CDR2 FQNEAQ (reference sequence). This CDR3 region has 14 residues. DNA for the CDR3: TGTGCCAGCAGCTTGGTGACAGGGGGCTTTGAAGCTTTCTTT. It codes for CASSLVTGGFEAFF. Variable domain in full (rest from reference TRBV7-9 and TRBJ1-1): DTGVSQNPRHKITKRGQNVTFRCDPISEHNRLYWYRQTLGQGPEFLTYFQNEAQLEKSRLLSDRFSAERPKGSFSTLEIQRTEQGDSAMYLCASSLVTGGFEAFFGQGTRLTVV.

The CDR3 loop is CASSQMALTGELFF. CDR3 nucleotide sequence: TGCGCCAGCAGCCAAATGGCGTTAACCGGGGAGCTGTTTTTT. The chain carries TRBV4-1 and TRBJ2-2; D unresolved. This CDR3 is 14 amino acids long. V was shortened by 2 bases and J by 5 bases, with 9 bases between the two germline ends. Germline V gene lookup returns CDR1 MGHRA and CDR2 YSYEKL.

The genes are TRBV5-8 and TRBJ2-7, with D possibly TRBD1 on 5 matching bases. The CDR3 loop spans 12 amino acids. The germline CDR1 and CDR2 sequences are SGHTS and YDEGEE. Trimming left V 3 bases short and J 5 bases short, with 9 bases between. The CDR3 nucleotides are TGTGCCAGCAGCTCGCAGGGCGACGAGCAGTACTTC. The encoded protein is CASSSQGDEQYF.

The chain combines TRBV29-1 with TRBJ2-5; D possibly matches TRBD1 or TRBD2 (5 bases each). Trimming cost V 7 bases and J 2 bases, with 17 bases left between them. The CDR3 sequence is 14 residues long. The V gene's germline CDR1 is SQVTM and CDR2 ANQGSEA. CDR3 protein: CSAASPWGQETQYF. The CDR3 nucleotides read TGCAGCGCTGCAAGCCCGTGGGGGCAAGAGACCCAGTACTTC.

As DNA, the CDR3 is TGTGCCAGCAGCCAAGCGCGCGACGCCAATCAGCCCCAGCATTTT. It specifies CASSQARDANQPQHF. This chain uses TRBV3-1 with TRBJ1-5; D is uncertain. Germline V CDR1 and CDR2: LGHDT, YNNKEL (reference sequence). Trimming took off 1 base at V and 3 bases at J, with 10 bases between the two ends. The CDR3 is made up of 15 amino acids.